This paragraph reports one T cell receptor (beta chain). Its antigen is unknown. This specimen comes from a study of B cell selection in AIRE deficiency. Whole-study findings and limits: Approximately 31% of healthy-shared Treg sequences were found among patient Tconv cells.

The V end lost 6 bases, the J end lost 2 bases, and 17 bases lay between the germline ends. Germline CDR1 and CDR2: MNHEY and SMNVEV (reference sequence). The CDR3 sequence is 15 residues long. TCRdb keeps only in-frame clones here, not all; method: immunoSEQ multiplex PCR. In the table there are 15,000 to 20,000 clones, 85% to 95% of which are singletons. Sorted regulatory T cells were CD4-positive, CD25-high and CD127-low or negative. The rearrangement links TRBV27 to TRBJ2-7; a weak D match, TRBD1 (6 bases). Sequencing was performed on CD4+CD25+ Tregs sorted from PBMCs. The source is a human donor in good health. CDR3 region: CASRKPGHVTYEQYF. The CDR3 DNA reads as TGTGCCAGCAGGAAGCCGGGACATGTAACCTACGAGCAGTACTTC.